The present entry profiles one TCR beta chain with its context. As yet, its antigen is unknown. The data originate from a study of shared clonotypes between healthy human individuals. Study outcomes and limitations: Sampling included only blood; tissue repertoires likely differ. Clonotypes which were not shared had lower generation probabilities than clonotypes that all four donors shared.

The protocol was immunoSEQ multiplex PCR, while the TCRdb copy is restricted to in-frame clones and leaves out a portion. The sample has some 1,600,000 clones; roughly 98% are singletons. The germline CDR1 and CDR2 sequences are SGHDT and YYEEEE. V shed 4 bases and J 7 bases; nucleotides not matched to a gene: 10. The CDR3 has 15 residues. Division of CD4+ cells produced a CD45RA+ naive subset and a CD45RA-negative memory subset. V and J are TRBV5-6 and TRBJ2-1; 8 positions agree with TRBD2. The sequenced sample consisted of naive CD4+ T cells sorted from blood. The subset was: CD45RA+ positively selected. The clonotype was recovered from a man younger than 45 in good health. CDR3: CASSVSGTPGNEQFF. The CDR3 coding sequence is TGTGCCAGCAGCGTTAGCGGGACCCCTGGGAATGAGCAGTTCTTC. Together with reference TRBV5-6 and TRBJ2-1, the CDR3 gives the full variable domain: DAGVTQSPTHLIKTRGQQVTLRCSPKSGHDTVSWYQQALGQGPQFIFQYYEEEERQRGNFPDRFSGHQFPNYSSELNVNALLLGDSALYLCASSVSGTPGNEQFFGPGTRLTVL.